The 15 T cell receptor beta chains in this list originate from one sample, sequenced in a study of control samples from healthy donors and cancer patients. Libraries were prepared by immunoSEQ multiplex PCR; TCRdb keeps only in-frame clonotypes and omits some of them. The profile shows around 200,000 clones, just under 95% of them singletons. Material: blood. The receptors shown here come from a man aged 18 to 30 in good health.

This chain uses TRBV6-2 or TRBV6-3 with TRBJ2-1; 7 bases match TRBD1. This CDR3 comprises 16 residues. The V and J ends lost 3 bases and 0 bases, in that order; junction bases with no gene match: 5. CDR1 is MNHEY, CDR2 SVGEGT, per germline. CDR3 sequence (DNA): TGTGCCAGCAGTTATCCGGGACAGAGCTCCTACAATGAGCAGTTCTTC. Encoded protein: CASSYPGQSSYNEQFF.

The V gene is TRBV11-2, the J gene TRBJ1-2, with D unclear. Per germline, CDR1 SGHAT and CDR2 FQNNGV. The CDR3 is 14 amino acids. V lost 0 bases and J lost 7, with 12 bases in between. The DNA for the CDR3 is TGTGCCAGCAGCTTAGACTCTGTTGTACGTGGCTACACCTTC. As protein: CASSLDSVVRGYTF.

The V call is TRBV19, the J call TRBJ1-4; TRBD1 matches at 8 bases. Unmatched junction bases numbered 15, after V lost 4 bases and J lost 11 bases. The CDR3 has 16 amino acids. Germline CDR1 reads LNHDA; CDR2 reads SQIVND (reference sequence). The CDR3, as DNA: TGTGCCAGTAGTAGCCCCCGAGGCGGACAGGGAAGGAAACTGTTTTTT. Protein product: CASSSPRGGQGRKLFF.

The J gene is TRBJ1-6, the V gene TRBV7-8, with D unclear. This CDR3 comprises 17 residues. The germline CDR1 and CDR2 sequences are SGHVS and FQNEAQ. Between the trimmed V and J ends, which lost 2 bases and 14 bases, there was a span of 25 bases. Written as DNA, the CDR3 is TGTGCCAGCAGCTTAACAAGTACGGGGAGGGCCGGGGAGTCCCTCCACTTT. Translated, it gives CASSLTSTGRAGESLHF.

The chain couples TRBV2 to TRBJ2-7; D remains ambiguous. Germline V CDR1 and CDR2: SNHLY, FYNNEI. This CDR3 is built from 15 residues. Trimming took 4 bases from V and 4 from J, leaving 17 bases between them. The CDR3 sequence is CASSARMQATYEQYF. Written as DNA, the CDR3 is TGTGCCAGCAGTGCAAGGATGCAGGCCACTTACGAGCAGTACTTC. Combining the CDR3 with reference TRBV2 and TRBJ2-7 gives the whole variable domain EPEVTQTPSHQVTQMGQEVILRCVPISNHLYFYWYRQILGQKVEFLVSFYNNEISEKSEIFDDQFSVERPDGSNFTLKIRSTKLEDSAMYFCASSARMQATYEQYFGPGTRLTVT.

CDR3 coding DNA: TGTGCCAGCAGTTACAACTCGGACTCCCGCTCCTACAATGAGCAGTTCTTC. Amino acids: CASSYNSDSRSYNEQFF. The V call is TRBV6-2 or TRBV6-3, the J call TRBJ2-1; possibly TRBD2 for D (5 bases). V lost 2 bases to trimming and J lost 0 bases, with 14 bases between them. This CDR3 comprises 17 residues. Germline V gene sequence: CDR1 MNHEY, CDR2 SVGEGT.

The chain carries TRBV10-3 and TRBJ1-1; D is perhaps TRBD1 (5 bases). The CDR3 runs to 14 residues. Trimming took off 6 bases at V and 1 base at J, with 12 bases between the two ends. Germline CDR1 is ENHRY and CDR2 is SYGVKD. The CDR3 coding sequence is TGTGCCATCAGGACAGACCGAAAGAACACTGAAGCTTTCTTT. Protein: CAIRTDRKNTEAFF.

The V and J genes are TRBV3-1 (or the pseudogene TRBV3-2) and TRBJ2-5; D unclear. CDR1 and CDR2 from the germline V gene are LGHDT and YNNKEL (reference sequence). The CDR3 length is 14 residues. V was shortened by 0 bases and J by 1 base, with 6 bases between the two germline ends. The CDR3 here is CASSQDYSQETQYF. In DNA, the CDR3 is TGTGCCAGCAGCCAAGACTACTCCCAAGAGACCCAGTACTTC.

With regard to this clone: The same CDR3 is also encoded by other DNA sequences in this sample. The chain employs TRBV3-1 (or the pseudogene TRBV3-2) and TRBJ2-3; TRBD1 or TRBD2 may be the D gene (6 bases each). Germline lookup yields CDR1 LGHDT and CDR2 YNNKEL (reference sequence). V shed 6 bases and J shed 0 bases, with 16 bases lying between them. The CDR3 totals 16 residues. CDR3 protein: CASSRPQGGSTDTQYF. For the CDR3, the DNA is TGTGCCAGCAGTCGTCCACAGGGAGGAAGCACAGATACGCAGTATTTT.

The table lists this clone with a count of one. The chain uses TRBV9 and TRBJ2-7, with D unclear. V shed 0 bases and J shed 3 bases, with 10 bases lying between them. The V gene's germline CDR1 is SGDLS and CDR2 YYNGEE. The CDR3 contains 14 residues. The DNA of the CDR3 is TGTGCCAGCAGCGTAGATGGCGGAATCTACGAGCAGTACTTC. Encoded protein: CASSVDGGIYEQYF.

On this clone: Distinct nucleotide sequences in the sample also encode this CDR3. CDR3 nucleotides: TGTGCCACCAGTGATGGACAGGGATACGAGCAGTACTTC. It translates to CATSDGQGYEQYF. This chain connects TRBV24-1 to TRBJ2-7; TRBD1 aligns across 8 bases. The J segment lost 4 bases and the V segment lost 3 bases, leaving 1 base of the junction unmatched. Germline CDR1 reads KGHDR; CDR2 reads SFDVKD. The CDR3 runs to 13 residues.

This chain connects TRBV7-3 to TRBJ2-3; 10 bases match TRBD1. In germline, CDR1 is SGHTA, CDR2 FQGTGA. The length of the CDR3 is 16 residues. V lost 5 bases and J lost 4; bases outside the gene matches: 9. In DNA form, the CDR3 reads TGTGCCAGCAGCATCTTGGGACAGGGGTACGCAGATACGCAGTATTTT. Translating it yields CASSILGQGYADTQYF.

The gene calls are TRBV30 and TRBJ2-1; D remains ambiguous. V was clipped by 0 bases and J by 7 bases, with 4 bases between them. CDR3 size: 11 residues. CDR1 GTSNPN and CDR2 SVGIG come from the germline V gene (reference sequence). The CDR3 reads CAWSVLNEQFF. DNA for the CDR3: TGTGCCTGGAGTGTACTGAATGAGCAGTTCTTC.

This clone has just a few counts. The V and J genes are TRBV18 and TRBJ1-3; D is uncertain. The CDR3 is 13 residues long. Germline CDR1 is KGHSH and CDR2 is LQKENI. The germline V and J ends were trimmed by 5 bases and 0 bases, with 5 bases remaining between them. CDR3 nucleotides: TGTGCCAGCTCAACTGTCTCTGGAAACACCATATATTTT. Translation gives CASSTVSGNTIYF.

V and J are TRBV4-1 and TRBJ1-3; D ambiguous. The CDR3 totals 13 residues. CDR1 and CDR2 (germline): MGHRA, YSYEKL. The V and J ends lost 0 bases and 4 bases respectively, with 4 bases between them. This CDR3 reads CASSQDLGNTIYF. Here the CDR3 DNA reads TGCGCCAGCAGCCAAGATCTAGGAAACACCATATATTTT.